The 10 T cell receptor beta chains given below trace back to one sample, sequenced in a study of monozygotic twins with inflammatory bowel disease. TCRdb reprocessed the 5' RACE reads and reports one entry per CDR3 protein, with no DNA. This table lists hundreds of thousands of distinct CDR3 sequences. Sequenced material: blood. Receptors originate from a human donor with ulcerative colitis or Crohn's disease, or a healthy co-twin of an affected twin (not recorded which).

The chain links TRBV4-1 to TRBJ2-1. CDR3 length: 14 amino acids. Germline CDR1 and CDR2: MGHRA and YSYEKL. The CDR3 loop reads CASSQDRKVFEQFF.

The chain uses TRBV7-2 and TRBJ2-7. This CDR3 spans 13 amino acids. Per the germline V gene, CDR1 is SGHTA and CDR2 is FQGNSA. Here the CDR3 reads CASSTFEKGEQYF.

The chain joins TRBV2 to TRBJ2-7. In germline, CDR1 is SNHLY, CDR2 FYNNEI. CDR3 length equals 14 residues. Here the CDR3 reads CASNILRGPYEQYF.

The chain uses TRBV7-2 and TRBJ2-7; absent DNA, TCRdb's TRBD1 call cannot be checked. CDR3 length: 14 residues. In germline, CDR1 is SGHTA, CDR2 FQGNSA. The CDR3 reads CASSAPDRPLEQYF. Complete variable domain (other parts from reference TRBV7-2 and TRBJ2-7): GAGVSQSPSNKVTEKGKDVELRCDPISGHTALYWYRQSLGQGLEFLIYFQGNSAPDKSGLPSDRFSAERTGGSVSTLTIQRTQQEDSAVYLCASSAPDRPLEQYFGPGTRLTVT.

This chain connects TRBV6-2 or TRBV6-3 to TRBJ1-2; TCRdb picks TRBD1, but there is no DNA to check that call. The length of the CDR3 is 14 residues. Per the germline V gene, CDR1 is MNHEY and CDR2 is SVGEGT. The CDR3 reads CASRSRDSNYGYTF.

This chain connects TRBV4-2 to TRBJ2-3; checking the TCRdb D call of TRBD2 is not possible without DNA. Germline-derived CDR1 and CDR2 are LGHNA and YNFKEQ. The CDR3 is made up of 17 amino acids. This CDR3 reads CASSQDGPSGRGDTQYF.

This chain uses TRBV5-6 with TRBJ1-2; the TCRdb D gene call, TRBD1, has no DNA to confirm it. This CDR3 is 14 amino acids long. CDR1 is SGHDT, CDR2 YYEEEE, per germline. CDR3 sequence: CASSLVGTGVGYTF.

CDR3: CASSLDGQGVKPQHF. The chain joins TRBV5-1 to TRBJ1-5; TCRdb reports TRBD1, a call that lacks DNA to check it against. The CDR3 runs 15 residues. The germline gives CDR1 SGHRS, CDR2 YFSETQ.

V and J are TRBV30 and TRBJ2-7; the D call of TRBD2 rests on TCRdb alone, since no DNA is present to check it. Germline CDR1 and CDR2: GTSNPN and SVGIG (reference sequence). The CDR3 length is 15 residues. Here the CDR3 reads CAWDRGRTSGHEQYF.

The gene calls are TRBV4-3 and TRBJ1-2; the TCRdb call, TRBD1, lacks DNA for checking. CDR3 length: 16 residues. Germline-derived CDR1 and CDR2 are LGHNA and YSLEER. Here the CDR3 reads CASSLSLTGSNYGYTF.